Listed below are T cell receptor beta chains from one sample, sequenced in a study of blood T cell repertoires in COVID-19. The repertoire was sequenced with immunoSEQ multiplex PCR; TCRdb's copy has only in-frame clones and lacks some. The profile shows hundreds of thousands of clones, around 90% of them singletons. The sample comprised peripheral blood. Source of these receptors: a man aged 18 to 29 with active or convalescent COVID-19. Both conserved end residues are part of each CDR3. D genes are given only for firm matches. Clone size is stated in some rows and not others, as once, few, many or a class when expanded.

j_call,d_call,clone_size,v_call,cdr3_nt,cdr3_aa
TRBJ1-1,TRBD1,NA,TRBV3-1/TRBV3-2,TGTGCCAGCAGCCAACTACAGGGGCGGAATGAAGCTTTCTTT,CASSQLQGRNEAFF
TRBJ1-2,NA,NA,TRBV4-1,TGCGCCAGCAGCCCCCGAGGCAGTAACTATGGCTACACCTTC,CASSPRGSNYGYTF
TRBJ2-3,NA,NA,TRBV7-6,TGTGCCAGCAGCCCCGGAGGAGATACGCAGTATTTT,CASSPGGDTQYF
TRBJ2-1,NA,NA,TRBV7-9,TGTGCCAGCAGCTTAGTAACGAGGGAGCAGTTCTTC,CASSLVTREQFF
TRBJ1-2,TRBD1,NA,TRBV11-2,TGTGCCAGCAGCGCGGACAGGGCAAGGGGCTACACCTTC,CASSADRARGYTF
TRBJ1-1,NA,NA,TRBV12-3/TRBV12-4,TGTGCCAGTAAGGGGAATGAAGCTTTCTTT,CASKGNEAFF
TRBJ1-3,NA,NA,TRBV5-1,TGCGCCAGCAGCCCACTTTCCGGAAACACCATATATTTT,CASSPLSGNTIYF
TRBJ2-1,TRBD1,NA,TRBV27,TGTGCCAGCAGTACCTCCGGGACAGGGATGAATGAGCAGTTCTTC,CASSTSGTGMNEQFF
TRBJ2-7,NA,few,TRBV7-2,TGTGCCAGCAGCTTAGTCGGGGACGAGCAGTACTTC,CASSLVGDEQYF
TRBJ1-6,TRBD1,NA,TRBV18,TGTGCCAGCTCACGACAGGGGAGCTCCTATAATTCACCCCTCCACTTT,CASSRQGSSYNSPLHF
TRBJ1-2,NA,NA,TRBV6-1,TGTGCCAGCAGTGGTATTTCGGCAGGGCCCCAAGTATTTGGCTACACCTTC,CASSGISAGPQVFGYTF
TRBJ1-1,NA,NA,TRBV5-6,TGTGCCAGCAGCCCTCGAGGGTACGGCACTGAAGCTTTCTTT,CASSPRGYGTEAFF
TRBJ1-1,NA,once,TRBV5-1,TGCGCCAGCAGCCGAAACGGGGACACTGAAGCTTTCTTT,CASSRNGDTEAFF
TRBJ1-2,TRBD1,few,TRBV3-1/TRBV3-2,TGTGCCAGCAGCCAAGCGGACAGGGGGCATTCCTATGGCTACACCTTC,CASSQADRGHSYGYTF
TRBJ1-2,NA,NA,TRBV29-1,TGCAGCGCATCCCTACAGGTTAACTATGGCTACACCTTC,CSASLQVNYGYTF
TRBJ2-1,TRBD2,NA,TRBV5-1,TGCGCCAGCAGCGGCCTATGGGGGGGTTCGGAAGAGCAGTTCTTC,CASSGLWGGSEEQFF
TRBJ2-7,NA,once,TRBV9,TGTGCCAGCAGCGCATCATCGACCGGGATCTACGAGCAGTACTTC,CASSASSTGIYEQYF
TRBJ1-1,NA,NA,TRBV5-1,TGCGCCAGCAGCTTGAGGTCTCTCTCGACAGTTAGTGGGACTGAAGCTTTCTTT,CASSLRSLSTVSGTEAFF
TRBJ2-7,NA,NA,TRBV13,TGTGCCAGCAGCTCAAAGGGAGACTACGAGCAGTACTTC,CASSSKGDYEQYF
TRBJ1-2,NA,NA,TRBV3-1/TRBV3-2,TGTGCCAGCAGCCAAGATATCATATCCGGACGGGGCTATGGCTACACCTTC,CASSQDIISGRGYGYTF
TRBJ1-5,NA,once,TRBV7-2,TGTGCCAGCAGTTCCCGGTTGGAGAGCAATCAGCCCCAGCATTTT,CASSSRLESNQPQHF
TRBJ2-3,TRBD2,NA,TRBV5-4,TGTGCCAGCAGCTTGGATCGGGGGAGGGGTGCAGATACGCAGTATTTT,CASSLDRGRGADTQYF
TRBJ2-7,NA,NA,TRBV7-6,TGTGCCAGCAGCCGAGCCTACGAGCAGTACTTC,CASSRAYEQYF
TRBJ1-2,TRBD1,NA,TRBV7-9,TGTGCCAGCAGCTTAGGGGGGACAGGGGTTAACTATGGCTACACCTTC,CASSLGGTGVNYGYTF
TRBJ2-1,TRBD2,NA,TRBV10-2,TGCGCCAGCAGTGACCCTAGCGGGGGGACAAATGAGCAGTTCTTC,CASSDPSGGTNEQFF
TRBJ2-2,NA,NA,TRBV6-5,TGTGCCAGCGGAATAGCGAGGAACACCGGGGAGCTGTTTTTT,CASGIARNTGELFF
TRBJ2-1,NA,NA,TRBV6-5,TGTGCCAGCAGTTCTGACAGGCCCTCCAATGAGCAGTTCTTC,CASSSDRPSNEQFF
TRBJ2-7,NA,NA,TRBV6-5,TGTGCCAGCGGGCCCTACGAGCAGTACTTC,CASGPYEQYF
TRBJ2-3,TRBD1,NA,TRBV29-1,TGCAGCGTAGGGACAGGGGTCACAGATACGCAGTATTTT,CSVGTGVTDTQYF
TRBJ1-5,TRBD1,NA,TRBV7-9,TGTGCCAGCAGCTTGACAGGGGCTGAACCCCAGCATTTT,CASSLTGAEPQHF